The 23 T cell receptor beta chains reported below all come from one sample, sequenced in a study of CD8 T cells in ankylosing spondylitis. TCRdb fed the 5' RACE reads into MiXCR, producing one record per CDR3 protein. The sample lists hundreds of thousands of distinct CDR3 sequences, roughly a third occurring once. Sequenced material: blood, either unsorted or a sorted T cell fraction (not recorded which). These receptors were collected from a male donor with ankylosing spondylitis or in good health (not recorded which).

This clonotype showed up just a few times. This rearrangement joins TRBV20-1 to TRBJ2-4; either TRBD1 or TRBD2 may fit D (5 bases each). The germline V gene has CDR1 DFQATT and CDR2 SNEGSKA (reference sequence). The CDR3 has 10 amino acids. This chain's CDR3 is CSAVGAAQYF. The CDR3 nucleotides read TGCAGCGCCGTCGGGGCCGCTCAGTACTTC.

The chain has TRBV9 and TRBJ2-2, with D possibly TRBD2 on 5 matching bases. The CDR3 spans 13 residues. Trimming removed 6 bases from V and 4 bases from J, with 10 bases in between. Germline V CDR1 and CDR2: SGDLS, YYNGEE. The CDR3, as DNA: TGTGCCAGCACAATAGCGTTCACCGGGGAGCTGTTTTTT. Translated: CASTIAFTGELFF. Combining the CDR3 with reference TRBV9 and TRBJ2-2 gives the whole variable domain DSGVTQTPKHLITATGQRVTLRCSPRSGDLSVYWYQQSLDQGLQFLIQYYNGEERAKGNILERFSAQQFPDLHSELNLSSLELGDSALYFCASTIAFTGELFFGEGSRLTVL.

This clonotype has a handful of counts. The chain joins TRBV27 to TRBJ2-7; TRBD1 matches at 8 bases. Germline CDR1 reads MNHEY; CDR2 reads SMNVEV (reference sequence). Trimming removed 5 bases from V and 7 bases from J; junction bases left unmatched: 7. The CDR3 has 13 amino acids. CDR3 residues: CASSAWTGWEQYF. As DNA, the CDR3 is TGTGCCAGCAGTGCCTGGACAGGGTGGGAGCAGTACTTC.

The J gene is TRBJ2-3, the V gene TRBV12-3 or TRBV12-4; no reliable D call. Trimming removed 7 bases from V and 2 bases from J, with 10 bases in between. The CDR3 has 13 amino acids. CDR3 bases: TGTGCCAGCACCTTGCCCAACACAGATACGCAGTATTTT. Protein: CASTLPNTDTQYF.

The chain uses TRBV9 and TRBJ2-2; D may be TRBD1 (5 bases). Germline-derived CDR1 and CDR2 are SGDLS and YYNGEE. The CDR3 runs 16 residues. V was clipped by 4 bases and J by 2 bases, with 15 bases between them. In DNA, the CDR3 is TGTGCCAGCAGCCCCCGGACAACCAGCAACACCGGGGAGCTGTTTTTT. It yields the protein CASSPRTTSNTGELFF.

V is TRBV5-1 and J is TRBJ2-7; no definite D call. The CDR3 totals 12 residues. Deletions cut 0 bases from V and 6 bases from J, with 7 bases between. Germline V gene sequence: CDR1 SGHRS, CDR2 YFSETQ. The CDR3 loop is CASSLGFGEQYF. The CDR3 DNA follows: TGCGCCAGCAGCTTGGGATTTGGCGAGCAGTACTTC.

V usage is TRBV20-1 and J usage is TRBJ1-6, with TRBD1 as a possible D gene (5 bases). The CDR3 is made up of 14 amino acids. Germline lookup yields CDR1 DFQATT and CDR2 SNEGSKA (reference sequence). Between the trimmed V and J ends, which lost 2 bases and 8 bases, there was a span of 13 bases. The CDR3 region is CSARYGTEYSPLHF. The CDR3 DNA sequence: TGCAGTGCTAGATATGGGACGGAGTATTCACCCCTCCACTTT.

In this sample, this clonotype turned up many times. The V gene is TRBV20-1, the J gene TRBJ1-6; 7 positions agree with TRBD1. V lost 0 bases, J lost 7 bases, and 6 bases stayed unmatched. Looked up from germline, CDR1 is DFQATT and CDR2 is SNEGSKA (reference sequence). The CDR3 runs to 15 residues. CDR3 loop: CSARDQGVLNSPLHF. The CDR3 DNA follows: TGCAGTGCTAGAGATCAGGGGGTCTTGAATTCACCCCTCCACTTT.

This clonotype was seen just once. V and J are TRBV20-1 and TRBJ2-5, with no clear D. Germline CDR1 and CDR2: DFQATT and SNEGSKA (reference sequence). The CDR3 is 15 residues long. V was clipped by 3 bases and J by 3 bases, with 17 bases between them. CDR3: CSARNSFLAKETQYF. Written as DNA, the CDR3 is TGCAGTGCTAGGAACTCCTTCCTGGCCAAAGAGACCCAGTACTTC.

In its sample, this clonotype was seen a few times. The V gene is TRBV10-3, the J gene TRBJ2-3; 10 bases are a match to TRBD1. The CDR3 sequence is 13 residues long. CDR1 is ENHRY and CDR2 is SYGVKD in the germline V gene. The trim removed 10 bases at V and 5 bases at J, leaving 6 bases unmatched. The CDR3 region is CATEGQGGDTQYF. CDR3 nucleotides: TGTGCCACCGAAGGACAGGGGGGAGATACGCAGTATTTT.

This clonotype was seen only a few times. The rearrangement uses TRBV7-2 and TRBJ2-3, with TRBD1 identical over 7 bases. The CDR3 length is 15 residues. V trimming: 5 bases; J trimming: 8 bases; junction bases outside the gene matches: 13. The V gene's germline CDR1 is SGHTA and CDR2 FQGNSA. The CDR3 is CASSADHHRGGTQYF. The CDR3 DNA is TGTGCCAGCAGCGCGGACCACCACAGGGGTGGTACGCAGTATTTT. The full variable domain, in which reference TRBV7-2 and TRBJ2-3 provide the parts outside the CDR3, is GAGVSQSPSNKVTEKGKDVELRCDPISGHTALYWYRQSLGQGLEFLIYFQGNSAPDKSGLPSDRFSAERTGGSVSTLTIQRTQQEDSAVYLCASSADHHRGGTQYFGPGTRLTVL.

Concerning this clonotype: A clone one base away is much larger, so this may be a read error. The rearrangement joins TRBV10-3 to TRBJ2-6; D is possibly TRBD1 (5 bases). The CDR3 consists of 15 residues. In germline, CDR1 is ENHRY, CDR2 SYGVKD. CDR3 nucleotide sequence: TGTGCCATCAGTGATGCGTACTCTGGGGCCAACGGCCTGACTTTC. It is translated as CAISDAYSGANGLTF.

This chain joins TRBV20-1 and TRBJ2-5; 8 bases line up with TRBD2. Germline trimming cut 3 bases from V and 5 bases from J; bases unmatched to any gene: 11. This CDR3 has 15 amino acids. The germline V gene encodes CDR1 DFQATT and CDR2 SNEGSKA (reference sequence). The CDR3 DNA is TGCAGTGCTAGTACCGACAAGGGACTAGTGGAGACCCAGTACTTC. It yields the protein CSASTDKGLVETQYF.

In this sample, this clonotype turned up a few times. The V gene is TRBV6-5, the J gene TRBJ1-2, with 7 bases fitting TRBD1. J gave up 8 bases and V 2 bases, and 14 bases lay outside the gene matches. The CDR3 is 16 residues long. Per germline, CDR1 MNHEY and CDR2 SVGAGI. The CDR3 region has the DNA TGTGCCAGCAGTTACCGTTGGGGCAGGGGGAACGCCGGCTACACCTTC. Residues: CASSYRWGRGNAGYTF.

The rearrangement uses TRBV20-1 and TRBJ1-2, with TRBD1 matching over 9 bases. This CDR3 is 12 amino acids long. V was clipped by 4 bases and J by 6 bases; unmatched bases: 3. Germline CDR1 is DFQATT and CDR2 is SNEGSKA (reference sequence). In DNA, the CDR3 is TGCAGTGCTAAACAGGGGGCAAATGGCTACACCTTC. Amino acid sequence: CSAKQGANGYTF.

V is TRBV12-3 or TRBV12-4 and J is TRBJ2-5; D is unresolved. CDR3 length: 13 amino acids. V was shortened by 4 bases and J by 1 base, with 7 bases between the two germline ends. DNA of the CDR3: TGTGCCAGCAGTTCATGGAGCCAAGAGACCCAGTACTTC. Its protein product is CASSSWSQETQYF.

This clonotype occurred a few times. The rearrangement uses TRBV6-5 and TRBJ2-1; TRBD1 agrees at 7 bases. The CDR3 length is 13 residues. Germline V CDR1 and CDR2: MNHEY, SVGAGI. After removal of 1 base from V and 8 bases from J, the junction contained 2 bases not matched to a gene. CDR3 protein: CASSYFTGDEQFF. CDR3 nucleotides: TGTGCCAGCAGTTACTTTACAGGGGATGAGCAGTTCTTC.

This clonotype was counted only a few times. The rearrangement links TRBV12-3 or TRBV12-4 to TRBJ2-5; TRBD1 matches at 7 bases. Losses at the gene ends were 5 bases for V and 4 bases for J; bases not matched to a gene: 7. The CDR3 has 14 amino acids. This chain's CDR3 is CASSPQAGGETQYF. In DNA form, the CDR3 reads TGTGCCAGCAGTCCTCAGGCAGGGGGAGAGACCCAGTACTTC.

DNA of the CDR3: TGTGCCAGCTCTCCCATGGGACAGAACTCCTACGAGCAGTACTTC. Protein: CASSPMGQNSYEQYF. The V and J genes are TRBV18 and TRBJ2-7, with TRBD1 identical over 7 bases. Germline CDR1 reads KGHSH; CDR2 reads LQKENI. V trimming: 6 bases; J trimming: 0 bases; junction bases outside the gene matches: 8. CDR3 length equals 15 residues.

The rearrangement joins TRBV15 to TRBJ2-5; possible D gene TRBD1, 5 bases. The germline V gene has CDR1 LNHNV and CDR2 YYDKDF (reference sequence). V lost 9 bases to trimming and J lost 0 bases, with 14 bases between them. The CDR3 spans 14 residues. CDR3 nucleotide sequence: TGTGCCACTGCGTTGGGGCCGTACCAAGAGACCCAGTACTTC. Protein: CATALGPYQETQYF.

With respect to this clonotype: This may be a read error: a much more frequent sequence differs by one nucleotide. This sequence joins TRBV6-5 and TRBJ1-1, with TRBD1 as a possible D gene (6 bases). Germline CDR1 MNHEY, CDR2 SVGAGI. The length of the CDR3 is 12 residues. Trimming cost V 6 bases and J 10 bases, with 15 bases left between them. CDR3 sequence (DNA): TGTGCCAGCAGCTTATCAGGGGTTGGAGCTTTCTTT. Its protein is CASSLSGVGAFF.

This clonotype was observed a handful of times. The chain has TRBV29-1 and TRBJ2-1; 9 nucleotides match TRBD2. Germline CDR1 SQVTM, CDR2 ANQGSEA. The CDR3 contains 13 residues. Germline trimming cut 7 bases from V and 8 bases from J; bases unmatched to any gene: 9. CDR3 sequence: CSASSGAWYEQFF. The CDR3 DNA follows: TGCAGCGCTTCTAGCGGGGCCTGGTATGAGCAGTTCTTC.

This clonotype has more than one count but fewer than ten. The chain joins TRBV20-1 to TRBJ1-5, with D perhaps TRBD1 (5 bases). V lost 6 bases and J lost 2, with 14 bases in between. CDR3 length: 14 amino acids. The germline CDR1 and CDR2 sequences are DFQATT and SNEGSKA (reference sequence). CDR3 residues: CSALGVLGNQPQHF. In nucleotides, the CDR3 is TGCAGTGCCCTGGGGGTCCTGGGCAATCAGCCCCAGCATTTT.